This TCR beta chain stems from a study of blood T cell dynamics during melanoma immunotherapy. Study-level findings and limits: Clones driving repertoire changes may be melanoma-specific or general immune activation. At W3, later disease-control patients showed bifurcated PBMC repertoire changes, unlike progressors.

Every bulk PBMC sample received the same 350 ng of DNA. Produced via immunoSEQ multiplex PCR; TCRdb's table is partial and in-frame only. The sample holds around 11,000 clones, around four fifths seen once. Time point reported: pre-treatment baseline. Response was assessed by RECIST 1.1 at 12 weeks, except a couple of rapid progressors. This CDR3 is 14 amino acids long. Germline V gene data show CDR1 as KGHSH and CDR2 as LQKENI. Trimming took 3 bases from V and 3 from J, leaving 11 bases between them. To note about this clone: Antigen unknown.

The chain employs TRBV18 and TRBJ1-1, with D hard to call. The source material was blood, sampled from a patient treated with checkpoint blockade. The TCR originated in a human donor with melanoma. CDR3 sequence: CASSPRFGDTEAFF. The CDR3 DNA is TGTGCCAGCTCACCCCGCTTTGGGGACACTGAAGCTTTCTTT. Using reference TRBV18 and TRBJ1-1 for the parts outside the CDR3, the full variable domain is NAGVMQNPRHLVRRRGQEARLRCSPMKGHSHVYWYRQLPEEGLKFMVYLQKENIIDESGMPKERFSAEFPKEGPSILRIQQVVRGDSAAYFCASSPRFGDTEAFFGQGTRLTVV.